This T cell receptor (beta chain) came from a study of T cell responses to AZD1222 COVID-19 vaccine. Study-level points and caveats: Seropositive at baseline were only five or six AZD1222 recipients.

Second doses were pooled across both intervals (about 4 or about 12 weeks). About this clone itself: As yet, its antigen is unknown.

Sequenced by immunoSEQ multiplex PCR; TCRdb stores in-frame clones only, minus some. This table holds 130,000 or so clones, 75% to 95% found once. The sample consisted of peripheral blood, taken 28 days after the second AZD1222 dose. The TCR was taken from an adult who received the AZD1222 COVID-19 vaccine.

CDR3 residues: CASSGQGQETQYF. As DNA, the CDR3 is TGTGCCAGCAGCGGACAGGGTCAAGAGACCCAGTACTTC. V is TRBV11-1 and J is TRBJ2-5; 8 bases are a match to TRBD1. The V and J ends lost 5 bases and 2 bases, in that order; junction bases with no gene match: 1. The germline V gene encodes CDR1 SGHAT and CDR2 FQDESV (reference sequence). This CDR3 is 13 amino acids long. Full variable domain (outside the CDR3, taken from reference TRBV11-1 and TRBJ2-5): EAEVAQSPRYKITEKSQAVAFWCDPISGHATLYWYRQILGQGPELLVQFQDESVVDDSQLPKDRFSAERLKGVDSTLKIQPAELGDSAMYLCASSGQGQETQYFGPGTRLLVL.